The clone carrying this T cell receptor (beta chain) has a handful of counts. Its target is unknown. This entry is derived from a study of T-cell memory formation after mild COVID-19. Across the whole study: Largely, the TCR clusters proved donor specific.

Trimming took 2 bases from V and 4 from J, leaving 16 bases between them. The CDR3 extends over 16 amino acids. Germline V lookup: CDR1 SGHRS, CDR2 YFSETQ. TCR alpha and TCR beta cDNA libraries with sample barcodes and UMIs came from 5'RACE using constant-segment primers. MiXCR, run by TCRdb on the 5' RACE reads, gives a single entry per CDR3 protein. The sample carries under 300,000 distinct CDR3 sequences, about a sixth recorded once. Broader study findings: Contracting clones from day 15 to 85 showed balanced CD4/CD8; later expanders favored CD4+.

The chain combines TRBV5-1 with TRBJ1-3; no clear D gene. The sample taken for sequencing was PBMCs or a T cell subset sorted from them (not recorded which). The TCR comes from a man aged 18 to 30 who had mild COVID-19 (a few samples of this study predate the infection). Cell type and time point are not known. The CDR3 DNA follows: TGCGCCAGCAGCTTAGTAGAGGGCAGCGCGGGAAACACCATATATTTT. Its translation is CASSLVEGSAGNTIYF. Complete variable domain (other parts from reference TRBV5-1 and TRBJ1-3): KAGVTQTPRYLIKTRGQQVTLSCSPISGHRSVSWYQQTPGQGLQFLFEYFSETQRNKGNFPGRFSGRQFSNSRSEMNVSTLELGDSALYLCASSLVEGSAGNTIYFGEGSWLTVV.